This entry lists 9 T cell receptor beta chains sequenced from one sample in a study of OX40 agonist ivuxolimab in advanced cancers. Profiled with immunoSEQ multiplex PCR; TCRdb holds only in-frame clones, not every one. This table has tens of thousands of clones, around four fifths appearing once. The sequenced sample was CD4+ or CD8+ T cells sorted from blood, obtained in a trial of the OX40 agonist ivuxolimab. The receptors here all came from an adult with an advanced solid tumor such as melanoma, head and neck, liver or kidney cancer.

The rearrangement links TRBV11-2 to TRBJ2-4; TRBD2 aligns across 7 bases. The CDR3 is made up of 16 amino acids. Germline V gene sequence: CDR1 SGHAT, CDR2 FQNNGV. V gave up 1 base and J gave up 5 bases; unmatched junction bases: 8. The CDR3 coding sequence is TGTGCCAGCAGCTTAGTTCCGGGGGGTTCGGAAAACATTCAGTACTTC. Protein sequence: CASSLVPGGSENIQYF.

The chain carries TRBV5-6 and TRBJ2-2; D might be TRBD1 or TRBD2, each matching 6 bases. Looked up from germline, CDR1 is SGHDT and CDR2 is YYEEEE. The length of the CDR3 is 16 residues. V dropped 2 bases and J dropped 5 bases, with 16 bases sitting between them. The CDR3 is CASSFLGGAGTGELFF. The CDR3 coding sequence is TGTGCCAGCAGCTTCCTTGGGGGCGCGGGGACCGGGGAGCTGTTTTTT.

J is TRBJ1-4 and V is TRBV9; D possibly corresponds to TRBD1 (5 bases). CDR3 length: 14 residues. In germline, CDR1 is SGDLS, CDR2 YYNGEE. Trimming pared 2 bases from V and 3 bases from J, leaving 8 bases between. The CDR3 DNA reads TGTGCCAGCAGCGTGGGGCAACCTAATGAAAAACTGTTTTTT. It is translated as CASSVGQPNEKLFF.

The chain recombines TRBV6-1 with TRBJ1-5, with 9 bases matching TRBD1. The germline V gene has CDR1 MNHNS and CDR2 SASEGT. This CDR3 is 17 amino acids long. Trimming took 4 bases from V and 2 from J; bases not matched to a gene: 9. As DNA, the CDR3 is TGTGCCAGCAGTGTTCGGACAGGGGTTATTCGCAATCAGCCCCAGCATTTT. Translating it yields CASSVRTGVIRNQPQHF.

V is TRBV4-3 and J is TRBJ1-4; D not resolved. V lost 2 bases and J 3 bases, leaving 16 bases between the germline ends. The CDR3 length is 17 residues. Looked up from germline, CDR1 is LGHNA and CDR2 is YSLEER. This CDR3 reads CASSQSQALRANEKLFF. The CDR3, as DNA: TGCGCCAGCAGCCAATCCCAGGCGCTGCGGGCTAATGAAAAACTGTTTTTT.

This chain joins TRBV5-1 and TRBJ2-3, with 10 bases identical to TRBD1. The germline V gene has CDR1 SGHRS and CDR2 YFSETQ. Trimming removed 3 bases from V and 2 bases from J; junction bases left unmatched: 6. This CDR3 spans 16 amino acids. Written as DNA, the CDR3 is TGCGCCAGCAGCTCGGGACAGGGGTCCTACACAGATACGCAGTATTTT. Protein sequence: CASSSGQGSYTDTQYF.

The chain combines TRBV11-3 with TRBJ2-7, with D possibly being TRBD2 (6 bases). V was cut by 4 bases and J by 4 bases, with 20 bases left in between. Germline V gene lookup returns CDR1 SGHNT and CDR2 YENEEA. This CDR3 has 16 amino acids. The CDR3 region has the DNA TGTGCCAGCAGCTCGCCCCCCCGGACTACGGGGTACGAGCAGTACTTC. This encodes CASSSPPRTTGYEQYF.

V usage is TRBV10-2 and J usage is TRBJ2-3; D is unresolved. Germline values: CDR1 WSHSY, CDR2 SAAADI. This CDR3 has 11 amino acids. Trimming pared 5 bases from V and 6 bases from J, leaving 6 bases between. Here the CDR3 reads CASSIRDTQYF. DNA of the CDR3: TGCGCCAGCAGTATCAGGGATACGCAGTATTTT.

V and J are TRBV28 and TRBJ1-1; the D gene is possibly TRBD1 (5 bases). The CDR3 is 14 amino acids. With 3 bases removed from V and 11 bases from J, the gap between germline ends came to 19 bases. Germline V CDR1 and CDR2: MDHEN, SYDVKM. This CDR3 is CASSFSLSSGGAFF. DNA of the CDR3: TGTGCCAGCAGTTTCTCTTTGAGTTCCGGGGGGGCTTTCTTT.